The 18 T cell receptor beta chains listed next were all sequenced from one sample in a study of molecular identifiers for immune sequencing clone quantification. TCRdb recomputed calls from the PCR reads with MiXCR, one row per CDR3 protein. The sample has approximately 590,000 distinct CDR3 sequences, 25% seen once; the top ten hold approximately 0.75%. Sample: naive CD8+ T cells from blood, with Jurkat cell RNA spiked in. Indicated subset: FACS-sorted CD8+CD4-CCR7+CD45RA+ naive T cells. The receptors here all came from a human donor in good health. Some libraries in this study had Jurkat cell RNA spiked in.

Only a few counts were recorded for this clonotype. V usage is TRBV4-2 and J usage is TRBJ2-7, with D unclear. Germline CDR1 reads LGHNA; CDR2 reads YNFKEQ. The CDR3 has 16 residues. Between the trimmed V and J ends, which lost 0 bases and 2 bases, there was a span of 14 bases. The CDR3 nucleotides read TGTGCCAGCAGCCAAGATTTTAGTGGTTGGGCCTACGAGCAGTACTTC. The encoded protein is CASSQDFSGWAYEQYF.

CDR3 protein: CASSEYKGSSYEQYF. The CDR3 DNA sequence: TGTGCCAGCAGTGAATACAAGGGAAGCTCCTACGAGCAGTACTTC. This rearrangement joins TRBV2 to TRBJ2-7, with unresolved D. The germline V and J ends were trimmed by 2 bases and 0 bases, with 11 bases remaining between them. The germline V gene encodes CDR1 SNHLY and CDR2 FYNNEI. The CDR3 totals 15 residues.

The table lists this clonotype with many counts. The V call is TRBV5-4, the J call TRBJ2-1; 10 bases line up with TRBD2. Germline assignment: CDR1 SGHNT and CDR2 YYREEE (reference sequence). The V segment lost 4 bases and the J segment 8 bases; nucleotides outside the gene matches: 6. The CDR3 spans 14 residues. CDR3: CASSIGTSADEQFF. The DNA of the CDR3 is TGTGCCAGCAGCATAGGGACTAGCGCGGATGAGCAGTTCTTC.

Notes on this clonotype: A much larger clone lies one base from this, so it may be a read error. This likely comes from a read error, as the CDR3 has no conserved phenylalanine or tryptophan at its end. The chain links TRBV3-1 to TRBJ1-3; perhaps TRBD1 as D (5 bases). V lost 4 bases and J 3 bases, leaving 13 bases between the germline ends. The CDR3 sequence is 15 residues long. Germline V gene sequence: CDR1 LGHDT, CDR2 YNNKEL (reference sequence). The CDR3 here is CASSRSRTYGNTIYS. For the CDR3, the DNA is TGTGCCAGCAGCCGATCAAGGACATATGGAAACACCATATATTCT.

The chain employs TRBV12-5 and TRBJ1-6; weak D call: TRBD1 (5 bases). The CDR3 spans 15 residues. V lost 3 bases and J 8 bases, leaving 14 bases between the germline ends. Germline loops: CDR1 LGHNT, CDR2 FRNRAP. The DNA for the CDR3 is TGTGCTAGTGGTTTTTGGGGACCCAAGGATTCACCCCTCCACTTT. Translated, it gives CASGFWGPKDSPLHF.

This chain connects TRBV13 to TRBJ2-3; the D call may be TRBD1 or TRBD2 (5 bases each). Germline loops: CDR1 PRHDT, CDR2 FYEKMQ (reference sequence). With 5 bases removed from V and 2 bases from J, the gap between germline ends came to 20 bases. CDR3 length: 17 residues. The CDR3 spells CASSLLGVQRNTDTQYF. CDR3 DNA: TGTGCCAGCAGCCTGCTGGGGGTACAACGAAACACAGATACGCAGTATTTT.

Remarks on this clonotype: One base away lies a much larger clone, so this may be a sequencing read error. This chain links TRBV7-2 with TRBJ2-3, with 10 bases that match TRBD1. Germline assignment: CDR1 SGHTA and CDR2 FQGNSA. The V gene end was trimmed by 11 bases and the J gene end by 5 bases; junction bases not matched to a gene: 13. CDR3 length: 15 residues. The CDR3 protein is CARAPGQGGLDTQYF. CDR3 nucleotides: TGTGCCCGCGCGCCAGGACAGGGGGGATTAGATACGCAGTATTTT.

This clonotype was detected only a few times. The rearrangement links TRBV4-3 to TRBJ2-3; 14 positions agree with TRBD2. Germline CDR1 and CDR2: LGHNA and YSLEER. V lost 0 bases to trimming and J lost 5 bases; unmatched junction nucleotides: 10. The CDR3 consists of 19 residues. CDR3 protein: CASSQETPGLAGAGDTQYF. The CDR3 DNA is TGCGCCAGCAGCCAAGAAACTCCGGGACTAGCGGGGGCGGGAGATACGCAGTATTTT.

This clonotype has a count of ten or more. This chain uses TRBV5-6 with TRBJ2-3; D not certain. Trimming removed 3 bases from V and 2 bases from J, with 7 bases in between. Germline V lookup: CDR1 SGHDT, CDR2 YYEEEE. The CDR3 runs to 13 residues. The CDR3 DNA reads TGTGCCAGCAGCTGGGCCCTCACAGATACGCAGTATTTT. It specifies CASSWALTDTQYF.

This clonotype has more than one count but fewer than ten. This chain joins TRBV4-1 and TRBJ1-6, with TRBD1 as a possible D gene (5 bases). Germline CDR1 reads MGHRA; CDR2 reads YSYEKL. The V and J ends lost 1 base and 6 bases respectively, with 16 bases between them. The CDR3 is made up of 17 amino acids. The CDR3 spells CASSQVLGGLSNSPLHF. CDR3 bases: TGCGCCAGCAGCCAAGTACTTGGGGGTTTATCTAATTCACCCCTCCACTTT.

This clonotype was observed at least ten times. V usage is TRBV2 and J usage is TRBJ2-6; maybe TRBD2 (5 bases). Trimming pared 3 bases from V and 1 base from J, leaving 16 bases between. Per germline, CDR1 SNHLY and CDR2 FYNNEI. This CDR3 is built from 18 residues. CDR3 in DNA: TGTGCCAGCAGTGATTTTGAGAGGGTACTGTCTGGGGCCAACGTCCTGACTTTC. Its translation: CASSDFERVLSGANVLTF.

This chain joins TRBV28 and TRBJ2-3; 10 positions agree with TRBD1. Looked up from germline, CDR1 is MDHEN and CDR2 is SYDVKM. The V and J ends lost 1 base and 2 bases, in that order; junction bases with no gene match: 6. CDR3 length: 17 amino acids. The DNA of the CDR3 is TGTGCCAGCAGTTTATATTGGGACAGGGGTGACACAGATACGCAGTATTTT. Protein: CASSLYWDRGDTDTQYF.

A remark on this clonotype: This may stem from a read error, because a much larger clone lies one nucleotide away. The chain couples TRBV29-1 to TRBJ2-7; D possibly corresponds to TRBD1 (5 bases). V was shortened by 0 bases and J by 2 bases, with 14 bases between the two germline ends. The CDR3 totals 15 residues. Germline values: CDR1 SQVTM, CDR2 ANQGSEA. CDR3 DNA: TGCAGCGTTGAAGATGCCAGCAGGGTGACCTACGAGCAGTACTTC. Translation: CSVEDASRVTYEQYF.

This clonotype was observed many times. The V and J genes are TRBV7-8 and TRBJ1-1; D not resolved. V lost 0 bases to trimming and J lost 2 bases, with 10 bases between them. From germline, CDR1 is SGHVS and CDR2 FQNEAQ. CDR3 size: 15 residues. CDR3 nucleotide sequence: TGTGCCAGCAGCTTAGCGTCACACCAAAACACTGAAGCTTTCTTT. Translated, it gives CASSLASHQNTEAFF.

V gene TRBV7-9 combines with J gene TRBJ2-7; 9 nucleotides line up with TRBD2. The V gene end was trimmed by 2 bases and the J gene end by 1 base; junction bases not matched to a gene: 9. CDR3 length: 17 amino acids. CDR1 is SEHNR, CDR2 FQNEAQ, per germline (reference sequence). CDR3 DNA: TGTGCCAGCAGCTTATTCCAAGCGGGGGGTCTATCCTACGAGCAGTACTTC. The encoded protein is CASSLFQAGGLSYEQYF.

The chain uses TRBV27 and TRBJ2-3; 7 nucleotides align to TRBD2. The germline V gene encodes CDR1 MNHEY and CDR2 SMNVEV (reference sequence). J lost 0 bases, V lost 4 bases, and 13 bases had no gene match. The CDR3 is made up of 18 amino acids. The DNA of the CDR3 is TGTGCCAGCAGTTCCCCCCTTAGCGGGCGAGGTAGCACAGATACGCAGTATTTT. This sequence encodes CASSSPLSGRGSTDTQYF.

This clonotype was found once. The chain is built from TRBV7-9 and TRBJ2-7; 7 bases map to TRBD1. Germline V gene data show CDR1 as SEHNR and CDR2 as FQNEAQ (reference sequence). This CDR3 is built from 15 residues. Losses at the gene ends were 5 bases for V and 6 bases for J; bases not matched to a gene: 13. CDR3 bases: TGTGCCAGCAGCGTGCAGACAGGGAAAGGACTCGAGCAGTACGTC. It encodes CASSVQTGKGLEQYV.

On this clonotype: The conserved final phenylalanine or tryptophan is absent from the CDR3, which likely points to a read error. The chain joins TRBV11-2 to TRBJ2-5, with D possibly called TRBD1 or TRBD2 (6 bases each). Per germline, CDR1 SGHAT and CDR2 FQNNGV. The CDR3 consists of 14 residues. V was trimmed by 2 bases and J by 5 bases, leaving 12 bases between them. The CDR3 sequence is CASSLTGSGETQYY. CDR3 nucleotides: TGTGCCAGCAGCTTAACAGGGAGCGGGGAGACCCAGTACTAC.